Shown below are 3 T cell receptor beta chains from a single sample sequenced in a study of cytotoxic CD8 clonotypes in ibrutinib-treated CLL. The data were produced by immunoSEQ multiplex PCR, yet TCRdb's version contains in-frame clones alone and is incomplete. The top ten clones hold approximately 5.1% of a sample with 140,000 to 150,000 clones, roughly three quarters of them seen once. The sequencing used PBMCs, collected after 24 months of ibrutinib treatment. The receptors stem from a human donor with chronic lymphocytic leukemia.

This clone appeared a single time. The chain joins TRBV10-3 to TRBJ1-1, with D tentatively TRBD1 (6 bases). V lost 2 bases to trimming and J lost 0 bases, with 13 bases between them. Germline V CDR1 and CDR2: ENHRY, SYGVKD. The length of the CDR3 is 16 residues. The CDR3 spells CAISERGGPMNTEAFF. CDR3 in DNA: TGTGCCATCAGTGAGAGGGGGGGACCGATGAACACTGAAGCTTTCTTT.

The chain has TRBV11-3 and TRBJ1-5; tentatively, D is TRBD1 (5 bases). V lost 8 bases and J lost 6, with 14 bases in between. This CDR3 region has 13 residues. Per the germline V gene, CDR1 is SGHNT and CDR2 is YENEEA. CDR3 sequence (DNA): TGTGCCAGCTGTAGCGGGGCTCCTCAGCCCCAGCATTTT. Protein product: CASCSGAPQPQHF. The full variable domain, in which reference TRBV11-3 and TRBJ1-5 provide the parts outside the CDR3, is EAGVVQSPRYKIIEKKQPVAFWCNPISGHNTLYWYLQNLGQGPELLIRYENEEAVDDSQLPKDRFSAERLKGVDSTLKIQPAELGDSAVYLCASCSGAPQPQHFGDGTRLSIL.

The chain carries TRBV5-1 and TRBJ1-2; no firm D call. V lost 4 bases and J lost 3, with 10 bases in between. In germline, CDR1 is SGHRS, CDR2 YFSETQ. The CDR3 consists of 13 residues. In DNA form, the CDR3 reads TGCGCCAGCAGCCGCTCGAGGGACTATGGCTACACCTTC. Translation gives CASSRSRDYGYTF.